Presented here are 21 T cell receptor beta chains from one specimen sequenced in a study of neurological immune-mediated disorders. TCRdb re-derived calls from the 5' RACE reads in MiXCR, one entry per CDR3 protein. The profile shows 40,000 to 55,000 distinct CDR3 sequences, around 10% of them singletons. The sample taken for sequencing was PBMCs. The source of these receptors is a woman between 40 and 50 years old with HTLV-1-associated myelopathy (HAM/TSP).

In this sample, this clonotype turned up once. A read error may be the cause here, since a much bigger clone is one base away. The CDR3 DNA follows: TGTGCCAGCAGTTTTCTCTCTCTCACTAGCACATATACGCAGTATTTT. Amino acids: CASSFLSLTSTYTQYF. The genes are TRBV12-3 or TRBV12-4 and TRBJ2-3, with D perhaps matching TRBD2 (6 bases). The CDR3 is 16 residues long.

This clonotype was seen repeatedly, ten times or more. The chain combines TRBV7-2 with TRBJ2-2, with D hard to call. This CDR3 comprises 12 residues. V lost 5 bases and J 6 bases, leaving 7 bases between the germline ends. Germline lookup yields CDR1 SGHTA and CDR2 FQGNSA. The CDR3 DNA is TGTGCCAGCAGCCCCATGGCCGGGGAGCTGTTTTTT. Its protein is CASSPMAGELFF.

There are many counts of this clonotype. The CDR3 bases are TGTGCCAGCAGTGACACAGGGGCAACTAATGAAAAACTGTTTTTT. This translates into CASSDTGATNEKLFF. The chain has TRBV2 and TRBJ1-4, with 7 bases lining up with TRBD1. CDR1 is SNHLY, CDR2 FYNNEI, per germline. Losses at the gene ends were 3 bases for V and 0 bases for J; bases not matched to a gene: 1. CDR3 length: 15 amino acids. Drawing the rest from reference TRBV2 and TRBJ1-4, the complete variable domain is EPEVTQTPSHQVTQMGQEVILRCVPISNHLYFYWYRQILGQKVEFLVSFYNNEISEKSEIFDDQFSVERPDGSNFTLKIRSTKLEDSAMYFCASSDTGATNEKLFFGSGTQLSVL.

This clonotype came up many times. The chain couples TRBV15 to TRBJ2-7; no clear D. CDR3 length equals 14 residues. Germline V lookup: CDR1 LNHNV, CDR2 YYDKDF (reference sequence). V was shortened by 5 bases and J by 4 bases, with 15 bases between the two germline ends. The chain's CDR3 is CATSLSRSWYEQYF. In DNA form, the CDR3 reads TGTGCCACCAGCCTAAGCCGCTCCTGGTACGAGCAGTACTTC.

This clonotype was found many times. V gene TRBV18 combines with J gene TRBJ2-5; 10 bases agree with TRBD2. The J segment lost 4 bases and the V segment lost 8 bases, leaving 10 bases of the junction unmatched. The CDR3 is made up of 15 amino acids. Per germline, CDR1 KGHSH and CDR2 LQKENI. The CDR3 nucleotides are TGTGCCAGCGCCACAGCGGGGGGGCCTCGAGAGACCCAGTACTTC. It encodes CASATAGGPRETQYF.

This clonotype came up many times. The rearrangement uses TRBV12-3 or TRBV12-4 and TRBJ1-2, with D perhaps TRBD1 (5 bases). V was pared by 7 bases and J by 5 bases, with 11 bases between. CDR3 size: 12 residues. The CDR3 spells CASTDSGYGYTF. The CDR3 DNA is TGTGCCAGCACAGACAGCGGATATGGCTACACCTTC.

Ten or more counts support this clonotype. The chain is built from TRBV12-3 or TRBV12-4 and TRBJ2-1; 12 nucleotides align to TRBD1. The ends lost 6 bases at V and 8 bases at J; junction bases unmatched: 5. The CDR3 is made up of 14 amino acids. Here the CDR3 reads CASRPGTGGYEQFF. The CDR3, as DNA: TGTGCCAGCAGACCCGGGACAGGGGGCTATGAGCAGTTCTTC.

This clonotype was counted many times. This chain links TRBV4-3 with TRBJ2-5; D ambiguous. Trimming stripped 4 bases from V and 1 base from J, with 13 bases between. Germline values: CDR1 LGHNA, CDR2 YSLEER. CDR3 size: 15 residues. In DNA form, the CDR3 reads TGCGCCAGCAGCCTCTACGTCGGCCCCCAAGAGACCCAGTACTTC. This encodes CASSLYVGPQETQYF.

In regard to this clonotype: Possible read error: a much larger clone is one base away. Given the absence of the conserved phenylalanine or tryptophan at the CDR3 end, a read error is likely. The CDR3 sequence: CATSVQRQTEQFC. The CDR3 DNA is TGTGCCACCAGTGTTCAGCGGCAAACTGAGCAGTTCTGC. This chain connects TRBV24-1 to TRBJ2-1; the D gene is possibly TRBD2 (5 bases). The CDR3 spans 13 residues. Germline V CDR1 and CDR2: KGHDR, SFDVKD. Trimming removed 5 bases at V and 9 bases at J, with 13 bases between.

By share of the sample, this clonotype is medium-sized. The chain employs TRBV5-1 and TRBJ1-6, with D unresolved. The CDR3 spans 14 residues. Germline loops: CDR1 SGHRS, CDR2 YFSETQ. Trimming left V 3 bases short and J 8 bases short, with 12 bases between. The CDR3 region is CASSSAIEDSPLHF. Written as DNA, the CDR3 is TGCGCCAGCAGCTCGGCCATCGAGGATTCACCCCTCCACTTT.

A few counts support this clonotype. The V gene is TRBV7-2, the J gene TRBJ1-6, with TRBD1 identical over 10 bases. Germline assignment: CDR1 SGHTA and CDR2 FQGNSA. The ends lost 5 bases at V and 9 bases at J; junction bases unmatched: 10. This CDR3 is 16 amino acids long. CDR3 sequence (DNA): TGTGCCAGCAGCCCCCAGAGACAGGGGGCGGGTTCACCCCTCCACTTT. Translated, it gives CASSPQRQGAGSPLHF.

This clonotype appeared many times. The chain combines TRBV27 with TRBJ2-1; no clear D. Germline CDR1 is MNHEY and CDR2 is SMNVEV (reference sequence). CDR3 length: 13 amino acids. V lost 7 bases and J 6 bases, leaving 13 bases between the germline ends. CDR3: CASMSYIGNEQFF. DNA of the CDR3: TGTGCCAGCATGAGCTATATCGGCAATGAGCAGTTCTTC.

Points on this clonotype: A read error may be the cause here, since a much bigger clone is one base away. CDR3 region: CASRIGQGQETQYF. DNA for the CDR3: TGTGCCAGCAGAATAGGACAAGGGCAAGAGACCCAGTACTTC. The genes are TRBV9 and TRBJ2-5, with a weak D call TRBD1 (5 bases). In germline, CDR1 is SGDLS, CDR2 YYNGEE. Trimming removed 5 bases from V and 2 bases from J, with 13 bases in between. The CDR3 runs to 14 residues.

The table lists this clonotype with many counts. The genes are TRBV20-1 and TRBJ2-7; tentative D call: TRBD1 (7 bases). Trimming stripped 6 bases from V and 6 bases from J, with 18 bases between. The CDR3 spans 13 residues. CDR1 DFQATT and CDR2 SNEGSKA come from the germline V gene (reference sequence). Written as DNA, the CDR3 is TGCAGTGCCGGGGGACAGAACCCGAGCGAGCAGTACTTC. It specifies CSAGGQNPSEQYF.

This clonotype was seen ten or more times. The J gene is TRBJ2-1, the V gene TRBV7-2; tentatively, D is TRBD1 (5 bases). V lost 2 bases, J lost 11 bases, and 13 bases lay in between. The CDR3 runs 13 residues. Germline assignment: CDR1 SGHTA and CDR2 FQGNSA. CDR3 sequence: CASSLRFQGKQFF. The CDR3 nucleotides are TGTGCCAGCAGCTTAAGGTTCCAGGGAAAGCAGTTCTTC.

The V and J genes are TRBV2 and TRBJ2-3, with 8 nucleotides matching TRBD2. CDR3 length equals 14 residues. V gave up 11 bases and J gave up 0 bases; unmatched junction bases: 7. Germline V lookup: CDR1 SNHLY, CDR2 FYNNEI. Written as DNA, the CDR3 is TGTGCCTTCGAGCGGGGGACGAGCACAGATACGCAGTATTTT. This encodes CAFERGTSTDTQYF.

This clonotype occurred many times. The chain links TRBV4-3 to TRBJ2-1, with TRBD1 as a possible D gene (5 bases). Trimming pared 1 base from V and 13 bases from J, leaving 14 bases between. The germline CDR1 and CDR2 sequences are LGHNA and YSLEER. CDR3 length: 13 residues. The CDR3 sequence: CASSQASPDRQFF. CDR3 coding DNA: TGCGCCAGCAGCCAAGCGTCCCCAGACAGACAGTTCTTC.

This clonotype was recorded once. The chain is built from TRBV10-3 and TRBJ2-7, with 7 bases aligning to TRBD1. The J call may be faulty, since TRBJ2-1 better matches the DNA end. This CDR3 is 13 amino acids long. CDR1 is ENHRY and CDR2 is SYGVKD in the germline V gene. As DNA, the CDR3 is TGTGCCATCTCGACAGGGACACTGGGGGAGCAGTTCTTC. Its translation: CAISTGTLGEQFF.

This clonotype has at least ten counts. The rearrangement joins TRBV4-3 to TRBJ2-7; D is possibly TRBD1 or TRBD2 (5 bases each). CDR1 is LGHNA and CDR2 is YSLEER in the germline V gene. CDR3 length: 16 amino acids. V dropped 2 bases and J dropped 3 bases, with 17 bases sitting between them. Here the CDR3 DNA reads TGCGCCAGCAGCCAAATCTACGGGACGAATAGCTACGAGCAGTACTTC. Its protein is CASSQIYGTNSYEQYF.

This sequence joins TRBV20-1 and TRBJ2-5; D gene ambiguous. CDR3 length: 15 amino acids. Trimming left V 1 base short and J 7 bases short, with 19 bases between. Germline-derived CDR1 and CDR2 are DFQATT and SNEGSKA (reference sequence). In DNA, the CDR3 is TGCAGTGCTAGAGCCCCCAGGATGGCATCTGGGACCCAGTACTTC. Its protein product is CSARAPRMASGTQYF.

This chain uses TRBV18 with TRBJ2-2, with D maybe TRBD1 (5 bases). Germline lookup yields CDR1 KGHSH and CDR2 LQKENI. This CDR3 comprises 12 residues. Between the trimmed V and J ends, which lost 2 bases and 8 bases, there was a span of 6 bases. The CDR3 DNA sequence: TGTGCCAGCTCACCAGACAGAGGGGAGCTGTTTTTT. Translating it yields CASSPDRGELFF.